These 27 T cell receptor beta chains originate from one sample sequenced in a study of cytomegalovirus exposure and HLA in healthy donors. The PCR used 60 Vbeta and 13 Jbeta primers. Produced via immunoSEQ multiplex PCR; TCRdb's table is partial and in-frame only. Counted here are some 90,000 clones, 65% to 80% occurring once; the ten biggest clones make up just over 3%. Specimen: PBMCs. These TCRs come from a man in his forties in good health and CMV-seronegative.

This clone turned up a few times. The chain is built from TRBV10-3 and TRBJ2-3, with 12 bases that match TRBD2. CDR1 and CDR2 (germline): ENHRY, SYGVKD. After removal of 10 bases from V and 3 bases from J, the junction contained 5 bases not matched to a gene. This CDR3 spans 14 amino acids. CDR3 DNA: TGTGCCAGCGAACTAGCGGGGGGAACAGATACGCAGTATTTT. This sequence encodes CASELAGGTDTQYF.

J is TRBJ2-1 and V is TRBV29-1, with D possibly matching TRBD2 (6 bases). Germline assignment: CDR1 SQVTM and CDR2 ANQGSEA. The length of the CDR3 is 15 residues. V lost 2 bases to trimming and J lost 1 base, with 12 bases between them. CDR3 nucleotides: TGCAGCGTTGAACGGCGGGATGGATCCTACAATGAGCAGTTCTTC. It is translated as CSVERRDGSYNEQFF.

This clone appeared a few times. The J gene is TRBJ1-1, the V gene TRBV7-8; D uncertain. CDR1 is SGHVS, CDR2 FQNEAQ, per germline. CDR3 length: 13 amino acids. V was pared by 3 bases and J by 5 bases, with 10 bases between. CDR3 nucleotides: TGTGCCAGCAGCTTGACCGGAGGGACTGAAGCTTTCTTT. Translated: CASSLTGGTEAFF.

V and J are TRBV7-6 and TRBJ2-7, with 7 bases identical to TRBD1. V dropped 5 bases and J dropped 6; count of bases not matched to a gene: 4. There are 12 residues in the CDR3. Germline CDR1 SGHVS, CDR2 FNYEAQ. CDR3 loop: CASSPTGSEQYF. The CDR3 nucleotides read TGTGCCAGCAGCCCGACAGGGAGCGAGCAGTACTTC.

This chain links TRBV7-8 with TRBJ1-1; no clear D gene. The CDR3 has 15 amino acids. The germline CDR1 and CDR2 sequences are SGHVS and FQNEAQ. V was cut by 4 bases and J by 4 bases, with 16 bases left in between. The CDR3 DNA reads as TGTGCCAGCAGCTCCAGCCCCGGGATCGGCACTGAAGCTTTCTTT. Protein sequence: CASSSSPGIGTEAFF. Looking up the rest from reference TRBV7-8 and TRBJ1-1 gives the full variable domain: GAGVSQSPRYKVAKRGQDVALRCDPISGHVSLFWYQQALGQGPEFLTYFQNEAQLDKSGLPSDRFFAERPEGSVSTLKIQRTQQEDSAVYLCASSSSPGIGTEAFFGQGTRLTVV.

V is TRBV4-3 and J is TRBJ1-2; TRBD1 agrees at 7 bases. Germline CDR1 reads LGHNA; CDR2 reads YSLEER. The CDR3 has 15 residues. J was trimmed by 7 bases and V by 4 bases; bases with no gene match: 12. CDR3 nucleotide sequence: TGCGCCAGCAGCCTGAAAGAGCACAGGGGAGCTGGCTACACCTTC. It translates to CASSLKEHRGAGYTF.

This sequence joins TRBV5-1 and TRBJ1-4, with 7 bases matching TRBD1. The ends lost 3 bases at V and 2 bases at J; junction bases unmatched: 7. CDR3 size: 16 residues. Germline-derived CDR1 and CDR2 are SGHRS and YFSETQ. CDR3 DNA sequence: TGCGCCAGCAGCTCAGAACCCAGGGGGACTAATGAAAAACTGTTTTTT. It is translated as CASSSEPRGTNEKLFF.

The V call is TRBV7-3, the J call TRBJ2-5; 9 positions match TRBD1. CDR1 and CDR2 from the germline V gene are SGHTA and FQGTGA. The CDR3 covers 16 residues. After removal of 5 bases from V and 5 bases from J, the junction contained 12 bases not matched to a gene. This chain's CDR3 is CASSTGDRAGAETQYF. The CDR3 nucleotides read TGTGCCAGCAGCACCGGGGACAGGGCCGGCGCGGAGACCCAGTACTTC.

This clone showed up just once. V is TRBV7-3 and J is TRBJ2-3; 8 bases fit TRBD2. CDR3 length: 17 amino acids. Germline values: CDR1 SGHTA, CDR2 FQGTGA. V shed 4 bases, J shed 5 bases, and the junction held 14 bases outside the gene matches. The CDR3 coding sequence is TGTGCCAGCAGCTCAGCCCGGGGGGGCTCGTTGGGAGATACGCAGTATTTT. This sequence encodes CASSSARGGSLGDTQYF.

The chain links TRBV7-2 to TRBJ2-4, with 9 bases that match TRBD1. The CDR3 loop spans 16 amino acids. V lost 4 bases and J lost 3; bases outside the gene matches: 7. Germline V gives CDR1 SGHTA, CDR2 FQGNSA. CDR3 sequence (DNA): TGTGCCAGCAGCTCCCGGGACAGGGACGGCAAAAACATTCAGTACTTC. Residues: CASSSRDRDGKNIQYF.

The chain uses TRBV19 and TRBJ1-5; the D gene is possibly TRBD1 (6 bases). The CDR3 sequence is 14 residues long. In germline, CDR1 is LNHDA, CDR2 SQIVND (reference sequence). Trimming pared 5 bases from V and 4 bases from J, leaving 12 bases between. The CDR3 bases are TGTGCCAGTAGTCCCGGACAGAAGAATCAGCCCCAGCATTTT. Protein product: CASSPGQKNQPQHF.

The chain couples TRBV7-6 to TRBJ2-7; TRBD1 aligns across 10 bases. This CDR3 contains 15 residues. The ends lost 5 bases at V and 6 bases at J; junction bases unmatched: 10. Germline V lookup: CDR1 SGHVS, CDR2 FNYEAQ. The CDR3 nucleotides read TGTGCCAGCAGCATCGGCAGACAGGGGGCGTGCGAGCAGTACTTC. Amino acid sequence: CASSIGRQGACEQYF.

This clone occurred a few times. The chain has TRBV5-1 and TRBJ2-7; 10 bases line up with TRBD1. The J segment lost 5 bases and the V segment lost 2 bases, leaving 4 bases of the junction unmatched. CDR1 and CDR2 from the germline V gene are SGHRS and YFSETQ. CDR3 length equals 14 residues. The CDR3 DNA sequence: TGCGCCAGCAGCTTCGGACAGGGGGGTCACGAGCAGTACTTC. Translated, it gives CASSFGQGGHEQYF.

Concerning this clone itself: Germline is not matched at one junction end, which may reflect a read error. Other DNA sequences in this specimen translate into the identical CDR3. The gene calls are TRBV5-1 and TRBJ2-7; 10 bases are shared with TRBD1. This CDR3 spans 16 amino acids. CDR1 is SGHRS and CDR2 is YFSETQ in the germline V gene. CDR3 DNA: TGCGCCAGCAGCCTAAGGACAGGGGGTGAAATTTACGAGCAATACTTC. It is translated as CASSLRTGGEIYEQYF.

The chain recombines TRBV2 with TRBJ1-5; D not resolved. In germline, CDR1 is SNHLY, CDR2 FYNNEI. The V gene lost 5 bases and the J gene lost 4 bases, with 9 bases spanning the gap. This CDR3 has 13 amino acids. In nucleotides, the CDR3 is TGTGCCAGCAGTTTTGGCCAAAATCAGCCCCAGCATTTT. Encoded protein: CASSFGQNQPQHF.

This clone was observed a handful of times. The chain recombines TRBV19 with TRBJ1-2; 8 positions agree with TRBD1. This CDR3 has 13 residues. The germline V gene has CDR1 LNHDA and CDR2 SQIVND (reference sequence). Trimming removed 3 bases from V and 4 bases from J; junction bases left unmatched: 1. The CDR3 DNA reads as TGTGCCAGTAGTATGGACAGGGTCTATGGCTACACCTTC. Translated: CASSMDRVYGYTF.

The chain links TRBV11-3 to TRBJ1-4; 10 bases fit TRBD1. V shed 4 bases, J shed 8 bases, and the junction held 7 bases outside the gene matches. Germline assignment: CDR1 SGHNT and CDR2 YENEEA. The CDR3 is 15 amino acids. In DNA, the CDR3 is TGTGCCAGCAGCTATATGACAGGGGGCGACGAAAAACTGTTTTTT. Translated: CASSYMTGGDEKLFF. The whole variable domain, remainder taken from reference TRBV11-3 and TRBJ1-4, is EAGVVQSPRYKIIEKKQPVAFWCNPISGHNTLYWYLQNLGQGPELLIRYENEEAVDDSQLPKDRFSAERLKGVDSTLKIQPAELGDSAVYLCASSYMTGGDEKLFFGSGTQLSVL.

The J gene is TRBJ2-7, the V gene TRBV7-7; the match to TRBD1 covers 10 bases. Germline V gives CDR1 SSHAT, CDR2 FNYEAQ (reference sequence). J lost 6 bases, V lost 4 bases, and 6 bases had no gene match. The CDR3 covers 14 residues. CDR3 amino acids: CASSSGTGVCEQYF. The CDR3 DNA sequence: TGTGCCAGCAGCTCCGGGACAGGGGTCTGCGAGCAGTACTTC. The entire variable domain, with the rest obtained from reference TRBV7-7 and TRBJ2-7, is as follows: GAGVSQSPRYKVTKRGQDVTLRCDPISSHATLYWYQQALGQGPEFLTYFNYEAQPDKSGLPSDRFSAERPEGSISTLTIQRTEQRDSAMYRCASSSGTGVCEQYFGPGTRLTVT.

J is TRBJ2-7 and V is TRBV29-1; 8 bases are shared with TRBD2. The V segment lost 7 bases and the J segment 8 bases; nucleotides outside the gene matches: 10. The CDR3 is 12 residues long. Germline-derived CDR1 and CDR2 are SQVTM and ANQGSEA. Here the CDR3 DNA reads TGCAGCGGGGGGACTAGTGCGGGGAAGCAGTACTTC. Encoded protein: CSGGTSAGKQYF.

There are a few counts of this clone. This chain uses TRBV30 with TRBJ2-4; tentative D call: TRBD1 (6 bases). The CDR3 runs 18 residues. V was shortened by 1 base and J by 0 bases, with 19 bases between the two germline ends. Germline CDR1 GTSNPN, CDR2 SVGIG (reference sequence). The CDR3 region has the DNA TGTGCCTGGAGTGGACAGGAGGAGGTCCAACTAGCCAAAAACATTCAGTACTTC. Its translation is CAWSGQEEVQLAKNIQYF.

As regards this clone: Relative to the germline gene, one junction end is altered; a read error may explain this. The genes are TRBV7-9 and TRBJ1-2; 9 bases are shared with TRBD1. CDR3 length equals 16 residues. The germline V gene encodes CDR1 SEHNR and CDR2 FQNEAQ (reference sequence). CDR3: CSSRDSGTGSNYGYTF. CDR3 sequence (DNA): TGTTCCAGCAGAGACTCCGGGACAGGGAGTAACTATGGCTACACCTTC.

This chain connects TRBV27 to TRBJ1-5, with unresolved D. The CDR3 covers 15 residues. CDR1 and CDR2 from the germline V gene are MNHEY and SMNVEV (reference sequence). Trimming removed 0 bases from V and 2 bases from J, with 8 bases in between. CDR3 in DNA: TGTGCCAGCAGTTTATCTCTCTACGGCAATCAGCCCCAGCATTTT. This gives the protein CASSLSLYGNQPQHF.

The rearrangement links TRBV29-1 to TRBJ1-1; no definite D call. The germline V gene encodes CDR1 SQVTM and CDR2 ANQGSEA. Trimming shortened V by 4 bases and J by 4 bases, and 10 bases separated the two germline ends. This CDR3 contains 12 residues. The CDR3 DNA reads as TGCAGCGTTGTACCGGCAGGCACTGAAGCTTTCTTT. Amino acids: CSVVPAGTEAFF.

In DNA, the CDR3 is TGTGCCAGCAGCTTCGGGGGGATTTACTCCTACGAGCAGTACTTC. This encodes CASSFGGIYSYEQYF. The genes are TRBV5-6 and TRBJ2-7; TRBD2 agrees at 7 bases. Germline CDR1 and CDR2: SGHDT and YYEEEE. Trimming removed 2 bases from V and 0 bases from J; junction bases left unmatched: 5. The CDR3 has 15 residues.

The V and J genes are TRBV4-1 and TRBJ2-3; 9 positions match TRBD1. V lost 3 bases, J lost 0 bases, and 1 base stayed unmatched. Germline CDR1 MGHRA, CDR2 YSYEKL. There are 15 residues in the CDR3. The DNA of the CDR3 is TGCGCCAGCAGCCACGGACAGGGGAGCACAGATACGCAGTATTTT. Translation gives CASSHGQGSTDTQYF.

The chain links TRBV4-3 to TRBJ2-7; TRBD2 aligns across 14 bases. The better agreement between TRBJ2-5 and the DNA end casts doubt on the J call. CDR3 length equals 16 residues. In germline, CDR1 is LGHNA, CDR2 YSLEER. The CDR3 DNA reads as TGCGCCAGCAGCCCTGGGACTAGCGGGGGTGAAGAGACCCAGTACTTC. Amino acid sequence: CASSPGTSGGEETQYF.

This chain uses TRBV7-6 with TRBJ1-1; unclear D gene. V lost 5 bases, J lost 3 bases, and 16 bases lay in between. CDR3 length: 15 residues. CDR1 and CDR2 from the germline V gene are SGHVS and FNYEAQ. The CDR3 protein is CASSPEVLGDTEAFF. CDR3 DNA: TGTGCCAGCAGCCCCGAGGTCCTCGGGGACACTGAAGCTTTCTTT.